Each of the 18 T cell receptor beta chains below was sequenced from the same sample in a study of post-analysis software for immune sequencing data (dated by TCRdb to 2015 to 2017). Here is what the overall study found, with its caveats: Significantly higher frequencies in patients than in controls were found for several TRBV segments, including TRBV5-6, TRBV5-1 and TRBV20-1.

Library creation used PCR. Sequencing took place on an Illumina HiSeq 2500. Unique molecular identifiers were incorporated into TCR beta cDNA libraries to reduce PCR and sequencing biases. TCRdb passed the public sequencing reads through fastp at Q25 and MiXCR, retaining productive beta sequences. Each record represents a unique CDR3 protein, reported with the most common genes and DNA among its rows. For this sample there are roughly 540,000 distinct CDR3 sequences; 34% appear just once. In total, the top ten clones hold 5% to 6% of the sample. Antigens of these TCRs are unknown. Sequenced: blood. The source of these receptors is a girl younger than 18 with multiple sclerosis.

The chain joins TRBV7-9 to TRBJ1-2; D is undetermined. This CDR3 contains 17 residues. The V gene lost 0 bases and the J gene lost 0 bases, with 14 bases spanning the gap. Germline CDR1 reads SEHNR; CDR2 reads FQNEAQ (reference sequence). The CDR3 loop is CASSLASGGRTNYGYTF. Here the CDR3 DNA reads TGTGCCAGCAGCTTAGCATCGGGCGGAAGAACTAACTATGGCTACACCTTC.

This clonotype was recorded a few times. This chain joins TRBV6-5 and TRBJ2-7; D not resolved. Germline CDR1 reads MNHEY; CDR2 reads SVGAGI. V lost 2 bases, J lost 7 bases, and 9 bases lay in between. This CDR3 is 12 amino acids long. The CDR3 DNA reads TGTGCCAGCAGTTACACCTTTGGGGAGCAGTACTTC. Translation: CASSYTFGEQYF.

The rearrangement links TRBV7-9 to TRBJ2-4; D ambiguous. Trimming took 3 bases from V and 15 from J, leaving 18 bases between them. This CDR3 comprises 13 residues. Germline V gene lookup returns CDR1 SEHNR and CDR2 FQNEAQ (reference sequence). CDR3 nucleotides: TGTGCCAGCAGCTTCAGATCGACTTACGAGCGGTACTTC. Amino acids: CASSFRSTYERYF.

The rearrangement joins TRBV4-1 to TRBJ2-1, with D maybe TRBD1 (5 bases). V lost 0 bases, J lost 8 bases, and 14 bases lay in between. Germline CDR1 is MGHRA and CDR2 is YSYEKL. This CDR3 has 15 residues. CDR3 nucleotides: TGCGCCAGCAGCCAAGAATCCAGGGTGAGAGATGAGCAGTTCTTC. It yields the protein CASSQESRVRDEQFF.

The chain combines TRBV21-1 with TRBJ2-7; TRBD1 is the table's D call and was not checked against the DNA. TRBV21-1 is reported as a pseudogene. This CDR3 has 16 residues. CDR3 bases: TGTGCCAGCAGCTCCCCGCCAGGGGGCTACGGCTACGAGCAGTACTTC. This codes for CASSSPPGGYGYEQYF.

The chain employs TRBV29-1 and TRBJ2-7, with 8 bases aligning to TRBD2. CDR1 SQVTM and CDR2 ANQGSEA come from the germline V gene. The CDR3 runs 14 residues. V trimming: 4 bases; J trimming: 3 bases; junction bases outside the gene matches: 8. The CDR3 nucleotides read TGCAGCGTTGTAAGGCTAGCGGGCGGCTACGAGCAGTACTTC. It specifies CSVVRLAGGYEQYF.

The chain uses TRBV4-1 and TRBJ2-1; no firm D call. CDR3 length: 14 amino acids. Per germline, CDR1 MGHRA and CDR2 YSYEKL. V was trimmed by 0 bases and J by 7 bases, leaving 10 bases between them. The CDR3 reads CASSQDYPGNEQFF. CDR3 nucleotide sequence: TGCGCCAGCAGCCAAGACTACCCCGGGAATGAGCAGTTCTTC.

This clonotype appeared many times. V and J are TRBV29-1 and TRBJ2-3, with D unclear. The length of the CDR3 is 11 residues. The germline V gene encodes CDR1 SQVTM and CDR2 ANQGSEA. Trimming pared 6 bases from V and 2 bases from J, leaving 6 bases between. CDR3 protein: CSVHLTDTQYF. The CDR3 nucleotides are TGCAGCGTCCACCTCACAGATACGCAGTATTTT.

This clonotype has only a few counts. V is TRBV9 and J is TRBJ2-7, with D hard to call. The germline gives CDR1 SGDLS, CDR2 YYNGEE. V was pared by 2 bases and J by 6 bases, with 15 bases between. This CDR3 comprises 14 residues. The CDR3 coding sequence is TGTGCCAGCAGCGTCGCGGAGAGGCTAGTCGAGCAGTACTTC. Protein product: CASSVAERLVEQYF.

This clonotype was seen more than once but under ten times. The J gene is TRBJ1-2, the V gene TRBV20-1; the D is unclear. The CDR3 is 13 residues long. V was trimmed by 6 bases and J by 0 bases, leaving 11 bases between them. Germline loops: CDR1 DFQATT, CDR2 SNEGSKA (reference sequence). This CDR3 is CSAVGEANYGYTF. Here the CDR3 DNA reads TGCAGTGCCGTCGGAGAGGCTAACTATGGCTACACCTTC.

The chain joins TRBV9 to TRBJ2-2, with D tentatively TRBD1 (6 bases). The V gene lost 5 bases and the J gene lost 2 bases, with 13 bases spanning the gap. This CDR3 is 15 amino acids long. Germline assignment: CDR1 SGDLS and CDR2 YYNGEE. The CDR3 coding sequence is TGTGCCAGCAGTCTAAGAGGGGGAAACACCGGGGAGCTGTTTTTT. This codes for CASSLRGGNTGELFF.

This clonotype has only a few counts. This chain uses TRBV12-3 or TRBV12-4 with TRBJ2-7, with 7 bases aligning to TRBD1. CDR3 length equals 14 residues. The ends lost 4 bases at V and 6 bases at J; junction bases unmatched: 9. In DNA, the CDR3 is TGTGCCAGCAGTTCCCAGGGGGTCCCCGTCGAGCAGTACTTC. Its translation: CASSSQGVPVEQYF.

This clonotype turned up a few times. This chain uses TRBV24-1 with TRBJ1-5, with a tentative D call TRBD1 (6 bases). V was clipped by 9 bases and J by 5 bases, with 13 bases between them. The germline V gene encodes CDR1 KGHDR and CDR2 SFDVKD. The CDR3 sequence is 13 residues long. This chain's CDR3 is CATQQGWYQPQHF. Here the CDR3 DNA reads TGTGCCACCCAACAGGGTTGGTATCAGCCCCAGCATTTT.

In its sample, this clonotype was seen a few times. V is TRBV28 and J is TRBJ1-2; D unclear. Trimming stripped 3 bases from V and 6 bases from J, with 11 bases between. This CDR3 spans 13 amino acids. Germline loops: CDR1 MDHEN, CDR2 SYDVKM. The CDR3 coding sequence is TGTGCCAGCAGTTTTGTGGCAGCAAATGGCTACACCTTC. Protein sequence: CASSFVAANGYTF.

The chain is built from TRBV12-3 or TRBV12-4 and TRBJ2-3; D uncertain. Trimming shortened V by 7 bases and J by 2 bases, and 19 bases separated the two germline ends. CDR3 length equals 16 residues. CDR3 sequence: CASTTGGRGYTDTQYF. The CDR3 coding sequence is TGTGCCAGCACAACGGGTGGAAGAGGATACACAGATACGCAGTATTTT.

This chain joins TRBV6-1 and TRBJ1-1, with D possibly TRBD1 on 5 matching bases. The germline gives CDR1 MNHNS, CDR2 SASEGT. V dropped 2 bases and J dropped 5 bases, with 18 bases sitting between them. CDR3 size: 16 residues. This chain's CDR3 is CASSEQVALRGTEAFF. CDR3 sequence (DNA): TGTGCCAGCAGTGAACAGGTAGCCTTAAGGGGTACTGAAGCTTTCTTT.

V is TRBV6-5 and J is TRBJ1-2; D unresolved. The germline CDR1 and CDR2 sequences are MNHEY and SVGAGI. The CDR3 spans 16 residues. Trimming removed 2 bases at V and 2 bases at J, with 15 bases between. The CDR3 coding sequence is TGTGCCAGCAGTTACGCTGGCCAGGACCACAACTATGGCTACACCTTC. The encoded protein is CASSYAGQDHNYGYTF.

The chain links TRBV20-1 to TRBJ2-1; 8 bases are shared with TRBD2. The CDR3 runs to 15 residues. Germline loops: CDR1 DFQATT, CDR2 SNEGSKA (reference sequence). Germline trimming cut 0 bases from V and 8 bases from J; bases unmatched to any gene: 9. Here the CDR3 DNA reads TGCAGTGCTAGAGATTACGAGCGGGGGTCCGATGAGCAGTTCTTC. Translation: CSARDYERGSDEQFF.